This T cell receptor (beta chain) was retrieved from a study of T-cell memory formation after mild COVID-19. MiXCR, run by TCRdb on the 5' RACE reads, gives a single entry per CDR3 protein. The sample yields roughly 190,000 distinct CDR3 sequences, approximately 30% seen once. This clonotype was counted only a few times. Its cognate antigen is unknown. With 3 bases removed from V and 4 bases from J, the gap between germline ends came to 9 bases. The CDR3 runs to 13 residues. Per germline, CDR1 LNHDA and CDR2 SQIVND (reference sequence). Overall study findings and caveats: Whereas later expanders leaned CD4+, clones contracting day 15 to 85 showed a balanced CD4/CD8 makeup. The main location of contracting CD4+ clones was CM and EM, and that of contracting CD8+ clones was EMRA. Cross-reactive memory appears to have joined, as suggested by some responding clones showing up in pre-infection memory. Nothing showed for sure that second-wave clones peaking on day 37 were SARS-CoV-2 specific.

The TCR sequence derives from an adult woman who had mild COVID-19 (a few samples of this study predate the infection). Cell type and time point are not known. J is TRBJ1-1 and V is TRBV19; D remains ambiguous. Sequenced sample: PBMCs or a T cell subset sorted from them (not recorded which). CDR3 protein: CASSIDRVTEAFF. As DNA, the CDR3 is TGTGCCAGTAGTATCGACCGCGTCACTGAAGCTTTCTTT.